Below are 21 T cell receptor beta chains sequenced from a single sample in a study of response to subunit inactivated influenza vaccine. TCRdb re-called the RT-PCR reads through MiXCR, storing one row per CDR3 protein. The repertoire consists of around 790,000 distinct CDR3 sequences, with around 21% occurring once and the leading ten covering about a tenth. Source: PBMCs from blood, taken around 5 days after vaccination. The receptors come from a man aged 50 to 59 who received an inactivated influenza vaccine.

This clonotype was observed a handful of times. The chain couples TRBV29-1 to TRBJ1-1; 9 positions agree with TRBD1. Trimming removed 7 bases from V and 5 bases from J; junction bases left unmatched: 11. The CDR3 is 14 amino acids. The germline gives CDR1 SQVTM, CDR2 ANQGSEA. The CDR3 DNA is TGCAGCGCCGAGGATAGGGACAGGGATACTGAAGCTTTCTTT. Its protein product is CSAEDRDRDTEAFF.

This clonotype has only a few counts. The chain joins TRBV20-1 to TRBJ2-3; 13 bases match TRBD2. V trimming: 6 bases; J trimming: 5 bases; junction bases outside the gene matches: 5. Germline V lookup: CDR1 DFQATT, CDR2 SNEGSKA (reference sequence). The CDR3 is made up of 14 amino acids. CDR3 protein: CSARTSGRLDTQYF. DNA for the CDR3: TGCAGTGCCAGGACTAGCGGGAGATTAGATACGCAGTATTTT.

This clonotype was counted between two and nine times. The V call is TRBV10-3, the J call TRBJ2-1; TRBD2 matches at 10 bases. The CDR3 loop spans 14 amino acids. CDR1 is ENHRY, CDR2 SYGVKD, per germline. J gave up 5 bases and V 7 bases, and 5 bases lay outside the gene matches. The CDR3 bases are TGTGCCATCACTTCTAGCGGGGGTAACAATGAGCAGTTCTTC. Translation gives CAITSSGGNNEQFF.

V gene TRBV12-3 or TRBV12-4 combines with J gene TRBJ2-1; 7 bases are a match to TRBD1. Trimming at V came to 0 bases and at J to 9 bases, leaving 8 bases not matched to a gene. This CDR3 is built from 15 residues. CDR3 sequence: CASSLAARGIGEQFF. In DNA form, the CDR3 reads TGTGCCAGCAGTTTAGCGGCCAGGGGGATCGGTGAGCAGTTCTTC.

Remarks on this clonotype: One junction end disagrees with the germline gene, perhaps due to a read error. The rearrangement joins TRBV7-9 to TRBJ2-7; possibly TRBD2 for D (7 bases). Per the germline V gene, CDR1 is SEHNR and CDR2 is FQNEAQ (reference sequence). This CDR3 has 14 residues. The CDR3 loop reads CASSTEGGLSEKYF. The CDR3 DNA reads TGTGCCAGCAGCACCGAGGGGGGGCTGAGCGAGAAGTACTTC. Full variable domain (rest looked up from reference TRBV7-9 and TRBJ2-7): DTGVSQNPRHKITKRGQNVTFRCDPISEHNRLYWYRQTLGQGPEFLTYFQNEAQLEKSRLLSDRFSAERPKGSFSTLEIQRTEQGDSAMYLCASSTEGGLSEKYFGPGTRLTVT.

This clonotype came up a few times. This chain links TRBV20-1 with TRBJ2-3; 14 bases fit TRBD2. The CDR3 loop spans 16 amino acids. In germline, CDR1 is DFQATT, CDR2 SNEGSKA (reference sequence). After removal of 3 bases from V and 6 bases from J, the junction contained 8 bases not matched to a gene. CDR3 sequence reads: CSASVRLAGGKDTQYF. The CDR3 region has the DNA TGCAGTGCTAGTGTTCGACTAGCGGGAGGGAAGGATACGCAGTATTTT.

This clonotype was seen more than once but under ten times. Here the CDR3 reads CASSSQGWGAEQYF. The CDR3 region has the DNA TGCGCCAGCAGCTCACAGGGATGGGGCGCCGAGCAGTACTTC. V and J are TRBV5-1 and TRBJ2-7, with D maybe TRBD1 (6 bases). The CDR3 is 14 residues long. Germline values: CDR1 SGHRS, CDR2 YFSETQ. V shed 3 bases and J shed 6 bases, with 16 bases lying between them.

The chain is built from TRBV18 and TRBJ2-7; 7 bases map to TRBD1. The junction had 10 bases not matched to a gene; V was cut back by 4 bases and J by 1 base. There are 16 residues in the CDR3. CDR1 is KGHSH, CDR2 LQKENI, per germline. DNA of the CDR3: TGTGCCAGCTCACGAGAAGGGACAGCCGCGTCCTACGAGCAGTACTTC. Amino acid sequence: CASSREGTAASYEQYF.

This clonotype occurred a few times. The chain carries TRBV18 and TRBJ2-7; D assignment may be TRBD1 or TRBD2 (5 bases each). Trimming took 3 bases from V and 4 from J, leaving 19 bases between them. Germline V CDR1 and CDR2: KGHSH, LQKENI. The CDR3 consists of 16 residues. In DNA, the CDR3 is TGTGCCAGCTCACCCGCAGGGACCGGGGCATTATACGAGCAGTACTTC. Translated: CASSPAGTGALYEQYF.

The chain joins TRBV11-2 to TRBJ2-3; D perhaps matches TRBD2 (6 bases). The CDR3 spans 16 residues. V lost 5 bases to trimming and J lost 2 bases, with 17 bases between them. Germline values: CDR1 SGHAT, CDR2 FQNNGV. DNA of the CDR3: TGTGCCAGCAGCATAGTCGGGGGTCGGGTCACAGATACGCAGTATTTT. It codes for CASSIVGGRVTDTQYF.

This clonotype was counted a few times. V usage is TRBV3-1 and J usage is TRBJ2-5; D is undetermined. The CDR3 totals 13 residues. From germline, CDR1 is LGHDT and CDR2 YNNKEL (reference sequence). The V and J ends lost 2 bases and 7 bases respectively, with 11 bases between them. This chain's CDR3 is CASSQYEVRTQYF. In nucleotides, the CDR3 is TGTGCCAGCAGCCAATATGAGGTCCGGACCCAGTACTTC.

The chain has TRBV7-8 and TRBJ2-1, with TRBD2 matching 7 bases. CDR3 length: 15 residues. The V gene's germline CDR1 is SGHVS and CDR2 FQNEAQ. V lost 7 bases and J lost 6; bases outside the gene matches: 12. The CDR3 region is CASTSYVAGRNEQFF. CDR3 bases: TGTGCCAGCACCTCCTATGTAGCGGGCCGCAATGAGCAGTTCTTC.

CDR3 coding DNA: TGTGCCATCAGGCTAGCGGGATCGAACACCGGGGAGCTGTTTTTT. It yields the protein CAIRLAGSNTGELFF. The chain links TRBV10-3 to TRBJ2-2, with 9 bases that match TRBD2. The CDR3 extends over 15 amino acids. V lost 6 bases to trimming and J lost 0 bases; unmatched junction nucleotides: 2. CDR1 ENHRY and CDR2 SYGVKD come from the germline V gene.

The chain couples TRBV12-5 to TRBJ2-3; a weak D match, TRBD2 (5 bases). Germline CDR1 and CDR2: LGHNT and FRNRAP. The CDR3 is 16 amino acids. V was clipped by 7 bases and J by 0 bases, with 17 bases between them. The CDR3 reads CASALGGWASTDTQYF. CDR3 DNA: TGTGCTAGTGCCTTAGGCGGGTGGGCTAGCACAGATACGCAGTATTTT.

The J gene is TRBJ2-1, the V gene TRBV29-1; 11 bases match TRBD2. Germline CDR1 SQVTM, CDR2 ANQGSEA. CDR3 size: 15 residues. With V trimmed by 6 bases and J by 1 base, 5 bases remained unmatched. The CDR3 nucleotides read TGCAGCGTCCGGACTAGCGGGTATTCCTACAATGAGCAGTTCTTC. It codes for CSVRTSGYSYNEQFF.

This clonotype was detected a few times. The chain links TRBV25-1 to TRBJ2-7; D unclear. CDR1 MGHDK and CDR2 SYGVNS come from the germline V gene. The CDR3 has 13 amino acids. V was clipped by 0 bases and J by 3 bases, with 6 bases between them. CDR3 loop: CASSEYGLYEQYF. The CDR3 coding sequence is TGTGCCAGCAGTGAATATGGGCTCTACGAGCAGTACTTC.

This clonotype was counted only a few times. This chain joins TRBV10-3 and TRBJ1-1; a weak D match, TRBD1 (6 bases). The V gene lost 5 bases and the J gene lost 0 bases, with 13 bases spanning the gap. Per germline, CDR1 ENHRY and CDR2 SYGVKD. The CDR3 contains 15 residues. For the CDR3, the DNA is TGTGCCATCAGTAACAGGGAGGGTCTGAACACTGAAGCTTTCTTT. Amino acid sequence: CAISNREGLNTEAFF.

This clonotype came up a few times. V and J are TRBV5-1 and TRBJ1-1, with D maybe TRBD1 (5 bases). V was cut by 0 bases and J by 7 bases, with 13 bases left in between. The CDR3 is 14 residues long. Germline CDR1 is SGHRS and CDR2 is YFSETQ. In nucleotides, the CDR3 is TGCGCCAGCAGCTTGGCCCGGCAAAGGGGTGAAGCTTTCTTT. Translating gives CASSLARQRGEAFF.

In this sample, this clonotype turned up a few times. J is TRBJ2-2 and V is TRBV6-5; no clear D gene. This CDR3 is 14 amino acids long. Germline V gives CDR1 MNHEY, CDR2 SVGAGI. Trimming cost V 2 bases and J 5 bases, with 9 bases left between them. CDR3 loop: CASSYGQTTGELFF. The CDR3 nucleotides read TGTGCCAGCAGTTACGGGCAGACTACCGGGGAGCTGTTTTTT.

The chain joins TRBV7-2 to TRBJ1-4; D is ambiguous. Germline V gene data show CDR1 as SGHTA and CDR2 as FQGNSA. Trimming took 5 bases from V and 3 from J, leaving 13 bases between them. The CDR3 is 15 amino acids. CDR3 sequence reads: CASSGRKAPNEKLFF. In DNA, the CDR3 is TGTGCCAGCAGCGGCAGAAAGGCCCCTAATGAAAAACTGTTTTTT.

This sequence joins TRBV7-8 and TRBJ2-4; the D gene is possibly TRBD1 (6 bases). Germline-derived CDR1 and CDR2 are SGHVS and FQNEAQ. Trimming took off 5 bases at V and 6 bases at J, with 17 bases between the two ends. The CDR3 is made up of 15 amino acids. CDR3 loop: CASSTHRDGINIQYF. Written as DNA, the CDR3 is TGTGCCAGCAGCACACACAGGGACGGTATAAACATTCAGTACTTC.